The clone carrying this TCR beta chain was seen only a few times. The antigen remains undetermined. The source of the sample is a study of beta chain features in type 1 diabetes. Whole-study findings and limits: PCR might favor shorter templates, but any such skew would affect patients and controls equally. TCRB repertoires of naive, central memory and Treg cells appeared more similar among patients than among healthy donors.

Every participating donor gave one draw, a heparinised blood sample averaging about 100 mL. This CDR3 has 15 residues. The V gene lost 8 bases and the J gene lost 1 base, with 17 bases spanning the gap. The germline CDR1 and CDR2 sequences are SNHLY and FYNNEI. The authors reverse transcribed all of the isolated RNA, so sequencing captured expressed TCRB transcripts. This table comes from immunoSEQ multiplex PCR, and its TCRdb copy is limited to in-frame clones, with some not included. The sample has around 450,000 clones, 10% to 12% seen once. The sequencing sample was made of naive CD4+ T cells from blood. The TCR comes from a woman between 18 and 29 years old in good health. The chain combines TRBV2 with TRBJ1-1; a weak D match, TRBD1 (5 bases). In nucleotides, the CDR3 is TGTGCCAGCGGCGCGGGCCTTAGGGGGAACACTGAAGCTTTCTTT. Protein sequence: CASGAGLRGNTEAFF.